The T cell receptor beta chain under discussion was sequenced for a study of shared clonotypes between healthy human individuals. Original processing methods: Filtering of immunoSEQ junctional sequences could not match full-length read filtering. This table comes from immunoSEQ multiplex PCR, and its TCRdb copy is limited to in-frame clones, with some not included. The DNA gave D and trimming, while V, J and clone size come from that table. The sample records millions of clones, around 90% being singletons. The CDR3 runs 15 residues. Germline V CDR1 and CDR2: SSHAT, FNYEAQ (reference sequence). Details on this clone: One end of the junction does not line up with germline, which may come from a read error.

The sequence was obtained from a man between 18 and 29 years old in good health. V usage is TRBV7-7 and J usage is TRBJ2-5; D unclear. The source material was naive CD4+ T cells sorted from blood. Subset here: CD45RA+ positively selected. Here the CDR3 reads CASSLKRLADSPQYF. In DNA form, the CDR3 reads TGTGCTAGCAGCTTAAAGCGACTGGCGGATAGTCCCCAGTACTTC.